The next 11 T cell receptor beta chains were all read from a single sample in a study of tumor-infiltrating lymphocytes in primary liver carcinoma. A primer matching the constant region was used to make TCR beta cDNA from approximately 0.55 ug of total RNA. Amplification in three nested multiplex PCR rounds with slightly modified ARM-PCR gave rise to TCR beta libraries. TRBV1-TRBV30 forward primers and a C-beta reverse primer were used in the first two PCR rounds, which each ran for approximately 11 cycles. TCRdb re-derived calls from the multiplex PCR reads in MiXCR, one entry per CDR3 protein. Among 120,000 or so distinct CDR3 sequences listed, less than 80% were seen once. Unsorted bulk tissue (roughly 19-31 mg) underwent RNA and DNA co-extraction. The sequencing input was liver tumor tissue from sampling region 1. As to subset: tumor region T1, superior pole. These receptors came from an older woman with primary liver carcinoma and hepatitis B virus infection.

V and J are TRBV7-3 and TRBJ2-3; TRBD1 matches 7 bases. The CDR3 length is 15 residues. Per germline, CDR1 SGHTA and CDR2 FQGTGA. The V gene end was trimmed by 0 bases and the J gene end by 1 base; junction bases not matched to a gene: 1. CDR3 in DNA: TGTGCCAGCAGCTTAACGGGACAGCGCACAGATACGCAGTATTTT. Its translation is CASSLTGQRTDTQYF.

The chain joins TRBV7-9 to TRBJ1-1; TRBD1 aligns across 8 bases. Germline-derived CDR1 and CDR2 are SEHNR and FQNEAQ (reference sequence). Unmatched junction bases numbered 8, after V lost 2 bases and J lost 3 bases. The CDR3 length is 16 residues. Here the CDR3 reads CASSLRAGGDDTEAFF. The CDR3 bases are TGTGCCAGCAGCTTAAGGGCAGGGGGCGATGACACTGAAGCTTTCTTT.

Comments on this clonotype: A read error may be the cause here, since a much bigger clone is one base away. CDR3 nucleotide sequence: TGTGCCAGCAGTCGTAACCCCCTTCAAACGAGCCCGTCAATAGCTTTCTTT. Residues: CASSRNPLQTSPSIAFF. The V and J genes are TRBV6-1 and TRBJ1-1; D is unclear. The CDR3 length is 17 residues. V was cut by 5 bases and J by 10 bases, with 29 bases left in between. The germline V gene has CDR1 MNHNS and CDR2 SASEGT.

Concerning this clonotype itself: This clone may be a read error of a much larger clone one base away. The chain links TRBV28 to TRBJ2-1; maybe TRBD2 (6 bases). Germline CDR1 and CDR2: MDHEN and SYDVKM. The CDR3 sequence is 15 residues long. This chain's CDR3 is CVSSLPLSGANEQFF. The CDR3 nucleotides read TGTGTCAGCAGTTTGCCACTGTCGGGAGCCAATGAGCAGTTCTTC.

A remark on this clonotype: A much larger clone differs from this one at a single base, so this may be a read error. The chain couples TRBV4-1 to TRBJ1-1; maybe TRBD1 (6 bases). The length of the CDR3 is 14 residues. Germline V CDR1 and CDR2: MGHRA, YSYEKL. CDR3 nucleotides: TGCTCCAGCAGCCAAGGACAGACTTTCTCTGAAGCTTTCTTT. Residues: CSSSQGQTFSEAFF.

A remark on this clonotype: The junction and the germline gene differ at one end; a read error may be behind it. The J gene is TRBJ2-3, the V gene TRBV7-9; D is unresolved. This CDR3 region has 12 residues. The germline gives CDR1 SEHNR, CDR2 FQNEAQ (reference sequence). The CDR3 spells CTSSPLEDTQYF. The CDR3 nucleotides read TGTACCAGCAGCCCTCTAGAAGATACGCAGTATTTT.

As concerns this clonotype: A single base separates this from a much larger clone, so it may be a read error. This rearrangement joins TRBV12-5 to TRBJ2-1, with unresolved D. In germline, CDR1 is LGHNT, CDR2 FRNRAP. Trimming cost V 3 bases and J 10 bases, with 13 bases left between them. The CDR3 runs 13 residues. CDR3 bases: TGTGCTAGTGGTTTTGTAACGGAAGGAGAGCAGTTCTTC. Encoded protein: CASGFVTEGEQFF.

The rearrangement uses TRBV6-1 and TRBJ2-3; a possible D gene is TRBD2 (6 bases). This CDR3 comprises 15 residues. In germline, CDR1 is MNHNS, CDR2 SASEGT. Trimming cost V 6 bases and J 0 bases, with 13 bases left between them. In nucleotides, the CDR3 is TGTGCCAGCAGGGTAGCGGACTATAGCACAGATACGCAGTATTTT. Its translation is CASRVADYSTDTQYF.

Details on this clonotype: The conserved phenylalanine or tryptophan normally closing the CDR3 is absent here, so this likely arose from a read error. It is unclear where the CDR3 begins or ends on the DNA, so no DNA is shown, and the CDR3 is as TCRdb lists it. V and J are TRBV28 and TRBJ2-1; the D call in the table, TRBD2, was not verified against the DNA. Per germline, CDR1 MDHEN and CDR2 SYDVKM. 14 amino acids form the CDR3, both terminal residues included. CDR3 sequence reads: CASSSGLAGMSPFL.

As to this clonotype: Sequence at one end of the junction differs from germline and may be a read error. The chain is built from TRBV29-1 and TRBJ2-7; maybe TRBD2 (7 bases). The germline V gene encodes CDR1 SQVTM and CDR2 ANQGSEA. The CDR3 extends over 12 amino acids. DNA of the CDR3: TGCATCGCTAAAGGGGGGGTCCACGAGCAGTACTTT. Amino acids: CIAKGGVHEQYF.

In this sample, this clonotype turned up many times. The chain links TRBV5-5 to TRBJ2-2; 10 bases fit TRBD1. This CDR3 region has 15 residues. CDR1 SGHKS and CDR2 YYEKEE come from the germline V gene (reference sequence). V trimming: 5 bases; J trimming: 3 bases; junction bases outside the gene matches: 4. The DNA of the CDR3 is TGTGCCAGCAGGGCCGGGACAGGGGACACCGGGGAGCTGTTTTTT. Translating gives CASRAGTGDTGELFF. The full variable domain, rest sourced from reference TRBV5-5 and TRBJ2-2, is DAGVTQSPTHLIKTRGQQVTLRCSPISGHKSVSWYQQVLGQGPQFIFQYYEKEERGRGNFPDRFSARQFPNYSSELNVNALLLGDSALYLCASRAGTGDTGELFFGEGSRLTVL.